The entry below gives a single TCR beta chain sequence along with its context. As yet, its antigen is unknown. The sample is drawn from a study of T cell repertoires in cytomegalovirus infection. Turning to the study itself: CMV infection and matching HLA type were both indicated by public TCR beta signatures. The study, taken as a whole, reports: HLA-C-restricted TCR beta clonotypes specific for CMV led the ex vivo response.

TCRdb re-derived calls from the reads in MiXCR, one entry per CDR3 protein. This table holds approximately 700,000 distinct CDR3 sequences, approximately 40% found once. This clonotype was obtained from a human donor in good health (CMV status not recorded). Some clones in this sample may be carry-over from other donors' samples. Specimen: PBMCs.

CDR3 nucleotides: TGTGCCAGCAGTTTATCCCCAACAGGGAGGGCCGAGCAGTACTTC. Translated: CASSLSPTGRAEQYF. The J gene is TRBJ2-7, the V gene TRBV28, with D perhaps matching TRBD2 (7 bases). V dropped 1 base and J dropped 6 bases, with 16 bases sitting between them. The CDR3 has 15 amino acids. From germline, CDR1 is MDHEN and CDR2 SYDVKM.